The clone carrying this TCR beta chain appeared a single time. V shed 0 bases, J shed 5 bases, and the junction held 10 bases outside the gene matches. The CDR3 covers 16 residues. From germline, CDR1 is SGDLS and CDR2 YYNGEE. This record comes from a study of control samples from healthy donors and cancer patients. Assay used: immunoSEQ multiplex PCR; TCRdb lists only in-frame clones, some missing. The data hold about 79,000 clones, with 80% to 95% observed a single time. The sequence derives from a woman aged 40 to 55 with lung cancer. The genes are TRBV9 and TRBJ2-7; 8 nucleotides agree with TRBD2. The sequenced sample consisted of PBMCs. The CDR3 spells CASSVEVYGGADEQYF. CDR3 coding DNA: TGTGCCAGCAGCGTAGAGGTTTACGGGGGGGCAGACGAGCAGTACTTC.